Following are 6 T cell receptor beta chains from one sample sequenced in a study of regulatory T cells in long-lasting Graves disease. CDR3 regions were amplified by Arm-PCR using iRepertoire HTBI primers to build TCR beta libraries. TCRdb processed the multiplex PCR reads anew with MiXCR; each CDR3 protein has one entry. The profile shows around 500,000 distinct CDR3 sequences, roughly 12% of them singletons. Indicated time point: newly diagnosed GD, antithyroid drugs for less than 3 months. Making the TCR library involved RNA that had been extracted from PBMCs. The data also belong to a second study, concerning T cells in Graves' hyperthyroidism and ophthalmopathy.

This specimen consisted of peripheral blood mononuclear cells (PBMCs), obtained at new diagnosis, from a patient treated with antithyroid drugs. These receptors originate from a man younger than 40 with Graves disease.

This chain joins TRBV20-1 and TRBJ2-5, with TRBD1 matching over 7 bases. V lost 2 bases and J lost 2; bases outside the gene matches: 5. This CDR3 has 14 residues. CDR1 DFQATT and CDR2 SNEGSKA come from the germline V gene (reference sequence). This CDR3 is CSARRGTAQETQYF. The CDR3 nucleotides read TGCAGTGCTAGAAGAGGGACAGCTCAAGAGACCCAGTACTTC.

This clonotype was seen at least ten times. The chain links TRBV12-3 or TRBV12-4 to TRBJ2-1, with 16 bases matching TRBD2. CDR3 length equals 15 residues. J gave up 8 bases and V 6 bases, and 4 bases lay outside the gene matches. This chain's CDR3 is CASRPGLAGGDEQFF. In DNA, the CDR3 is TGTGCCAGCAGGCCGGGACTAGCGGGAGGGGATGAGCAGTTCTTC.

This clonotype has only a few counts. The chain joins TRBV19 to TRBJ2-5; the D is unclear. Deletions cut 4 bases from V and 0 bases from J, with 18 bases between. The CDR3 is 17 amino acids. CDR1 and CDR2 from the germline V gene are LNHDA and SQIVND (reference sequence). CDR3 region: CASSTGQTSRYQETQYF. The CDR3 coding sequence is TGTGCCAGTAGTACTGGGCAGACAAGCAGGTACCAAGAGACCCAGTACTTC.

This chain joins TRBV28 and TRBJ1-1; 7 positions match TRBD1. Germline V gives CDR1 MDHEN, CDR2 SYDVKM. CDR3 length equals 17 residues. The J segment lost 0 bases and the V segment lost 7 bases, leaving 14 bases of the junction unmatched. This chain's CDR3 is CASNEGRAGTVNTEAFF. The CDR3 region has the DNA TGTGCCAGCAACGAGGGACGGGCCGGGACAGTGAACACTGAAGCTTTCTTT. The complete variable domain, with remaining parts taken from reference TRBV28 and TRBJ1-1, reads DVKVTQSSRYLVKRTGEKVFLECVQDMDHENMFWYRQDPGLGLRLIYFSYDVKMKEKGDIPEGYSVSREKKERFSLILESASTNQTSMYLCASNEGRAGTVNTEAFFGQGTRLTVV.

The chain recombines TRBV5-6 with TRBJ2-1; D possibly uses TRBD1 or TRBD2 (5 bases each). Germline V gene lookup returns CDR1 SGHDT and CDR2 YYEEEE. The V end lost 1 base, the J end lost 6 bases, and 14 bases lay between the germline ends. CDR3 length: 15 amino acids. CDR3 DNA: TGTGCCAGCAGCTTGAATGGGGGATGGGCCAATGAGCAGTTCTTC. This sequence encodes CASSLNGGWANEQFF.

This chain links TRBV10-3 with TRBJ2-3, with unresolved D. The CDR3 spans 16 residues. Trimming removed 0 bases from V and 2 bases from J, with 12 bases in between. Germline-derived CDR1 and CDR2 are ENHRY and SYGVKD. The CDR3 sequence is CAISESKRVLTDTQYF. The CDR3 DNA reads TGTGCCATCAGTGAGTCGAAACGTGTCCTCACAGATACGCAGTATTTT.